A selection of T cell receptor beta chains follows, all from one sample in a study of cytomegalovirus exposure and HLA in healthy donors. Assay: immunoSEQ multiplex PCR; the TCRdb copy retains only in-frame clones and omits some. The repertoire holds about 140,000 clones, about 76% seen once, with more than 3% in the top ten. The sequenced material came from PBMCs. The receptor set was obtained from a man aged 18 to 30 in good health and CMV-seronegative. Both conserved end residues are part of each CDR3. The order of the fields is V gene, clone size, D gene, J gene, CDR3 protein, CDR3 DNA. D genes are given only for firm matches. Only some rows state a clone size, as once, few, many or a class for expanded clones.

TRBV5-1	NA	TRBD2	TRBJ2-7	CASSHPATSGSSYEQYF	TGCGCCAGCAGCCACCCGGCCACTAGCGGGAGCTCCTACGAGCAGTACTTC
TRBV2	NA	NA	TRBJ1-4	CASSFSNPESRGFATNEKLFF	TGTGCCAGCAGTTTCTCAAACCCGGAGTCAAGGGGGTTTGCAACTAATGAAAAACTGTTTTTT
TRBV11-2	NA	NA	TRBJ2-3	CASSYPGADTQYF	TGTGCCAGCAGCTACCCGGGGGCAGATACGCAGTATTTT
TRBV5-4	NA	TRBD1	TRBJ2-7	CASSLWTGDNTYEQYF	TGTGCCAGCAGCTTATGGACAGGGGATAACACCTACGAGCAGTACTTC
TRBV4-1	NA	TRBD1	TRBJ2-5	CASSQEEQGRTQYF	TGCGCCAGCAGCCAAGAGGAACAGGGGAGAACCCAGTACTTC
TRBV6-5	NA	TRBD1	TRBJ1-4	CASSYSRQGLNEKLFF	TGTGCCAGCAGTTACTCCAGACAGGGCCTGAATGAAAAACTGTTTTTT
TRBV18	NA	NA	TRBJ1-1	CASSPPAAGSMNTEAFF	TGTGCCAGCTCACCACCGGCGGCGGGCAGCATGAACACTGAAGCTTTCTTT
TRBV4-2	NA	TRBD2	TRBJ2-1	CASSLAGREGTYNEQFF	TGTGCCAGCAGCCTGGCAGGGCGGGAGGGTACCTACAATGAGCAGTTCTTC
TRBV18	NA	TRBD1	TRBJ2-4	CASSPGTGENIQYF	TGTGCCAGCTCACCGGGGACAGGGGAAAACATTCAGTACTTC
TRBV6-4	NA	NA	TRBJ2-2	CASSGSDTGELFF	TGTGCCAGCAGTGGCAGTGACACCGGGGAGCTGTTTTTT
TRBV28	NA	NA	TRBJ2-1	CASSWAGSGNEQFF	TGTGCCAGCAGTTGGGCGGGGTCGGGCAATGAGCAGTTCTTC
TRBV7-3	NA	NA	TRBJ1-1	CASSLTLRSPEAFF	TGTGCCAGCAGCTTAACACTTCGGTCCCCTGAAGCTTTCTTT
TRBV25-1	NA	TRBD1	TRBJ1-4	CASSPPGQANEKLFF	TGTGCCAGCAGTCCCCCGGGACAGGCGAATGAAAAACTGTTTTTT
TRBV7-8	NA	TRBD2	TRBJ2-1	CASRLTRTSGHNEQFF	TGTGCCAGCAGACTGACGAGGACTAGCGGACACAATGAGCAGTTCTTC
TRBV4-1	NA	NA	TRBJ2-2	CASSQDMESFANTGELFF	TGCGCCAGCAGCCAAGATATGGAGTCCTTCGCGAACACCGGGGAGCTGTTTTTT
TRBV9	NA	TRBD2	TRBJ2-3	CASSVGTSPRDTQYF	TGTGCCAGCAGCGTAGGGACTAGCCCAAGGGATACGCAGTATTTT
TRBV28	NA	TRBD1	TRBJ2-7	CASSLLGTGGYEQYF	TGTGCCAGCAGTTTATTAGGGACAGGGGGCTACGAGCAGTACTTC
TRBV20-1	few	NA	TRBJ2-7	CSLGEGYEQYF	TGCAGCCTGGGTGAGGGCTACGAGCAGTACTTC
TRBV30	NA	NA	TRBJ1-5	CAWSYPYSSSNQPQHF	TGTGCCTGGAGTTACCCTTACAGTTCTAGCAATCAGCCCCAGCATTTT
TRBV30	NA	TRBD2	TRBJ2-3	CAWSGLAGGPSNTDTQYF	TGTGCCTGGAGTGGCCTAGCGGGGGGTCCTTCGAACACAGATACGCAGTATTTT
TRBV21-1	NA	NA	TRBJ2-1	CASSERDRPSEQFF	TGTGCCAGCAGCGAAAGAGACAGACCTAGTGAGCAGTTCTTC
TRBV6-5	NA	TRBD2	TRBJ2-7	CASSYIGLAGGYEQYF	TGTGCCAGCAGTTACATAGGACTAGCGGGAGGGTACGAGCAGTACTTC
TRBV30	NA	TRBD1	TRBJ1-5	CAWSGDRGRGGNQPQHF	TGTGCCTGGAGTGGTGACAGGGGAAGGGGTGGCAATCAGCCCCAGCATTTT
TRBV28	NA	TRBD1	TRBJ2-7	CASSFSLLSGRTGGSYEQYF	TGTGCCAGCAGTTTTTCCCTACTTTCTGGTCGGACAGGGGGCTCTTACGAGCAGTACTTC